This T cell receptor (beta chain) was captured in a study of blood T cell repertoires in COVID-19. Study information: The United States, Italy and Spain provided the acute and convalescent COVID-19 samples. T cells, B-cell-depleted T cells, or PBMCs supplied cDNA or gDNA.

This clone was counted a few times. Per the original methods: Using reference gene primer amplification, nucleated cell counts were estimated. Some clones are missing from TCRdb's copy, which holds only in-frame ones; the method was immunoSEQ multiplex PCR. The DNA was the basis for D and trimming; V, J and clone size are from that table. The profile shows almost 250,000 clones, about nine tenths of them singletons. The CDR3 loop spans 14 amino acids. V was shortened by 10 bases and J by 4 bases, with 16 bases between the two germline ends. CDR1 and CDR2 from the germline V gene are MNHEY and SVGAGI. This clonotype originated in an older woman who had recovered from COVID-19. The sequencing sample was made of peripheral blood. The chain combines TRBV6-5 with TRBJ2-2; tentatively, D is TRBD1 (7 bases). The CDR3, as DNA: TGTGCCATTGGAGGGGGCAGGGGCACCGGGGAGCTGTTTTTT. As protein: CAIGGGRGTGELFF.